What follows are 22 T cell receptor beta chains derived from one specimen sequenced in a study of shared clonotypes between healthy human individuals (dated by TCRdb to the early 2020s). The library was generated by the immunoSEQ multiplex PCR assay. TCRdb carries this immuneACCESS record with in-frame sequences only. Its versions omit some clonotypes, under half of them owing to an unresolved V gene in the studies checked, with the rest unexplained. In this sample the table shows about 1 million clones, 70% to 80% of which occur a single time. The top ten clones comprise about 1.5% of the sample. The specimen was memory CD4+ T cells sorted from blood. In light of the paper, this sample's cell subset or site label describes: CD45RA-negative fraction. These receptors all stem from a man aged 18 to 30 in good health.

This sequence joins TRBV27 and TRBJ2-6, with a weak D call TRBD1 (6 bases). This CDR3 comprises 18 residues. Trimming shortened V by 2 bases and J by 0 bases, and 14 bases separated the two germline ends. The germline V gene encodes CDR1 MNHEY and CDR2 SMNVEV (reference sequence). CDR3 DNA sequence: TGTGCCAGCAGTTTAGGGCCGGGACAATACTCTGGGGCCAACGTCCTGACTTTC. This codes for CASSLGPGQYSGANVLTF. Full variable domain (remainder filled in from reference TRBV27 and TRBJ2-6): EAQVTQNPRYLITVTGKKLTVTCSQNMNHEYMSWYRQDPGLGLRQIYYSMNVEVTDKGDVPEGYKVSRKEKRNFPLILESPSPNQTSLYFCASSLGPGQYSGANVLTFGAGSRLTVL.

This clone was picked up a small number of times. V gene TRBV10-3 combines with J gene TRBJ2-5; TRBD1 matches at 8 bases. CDR1 and CDR2 (germline): ENHRY, SYGVKD. The V and J ends lost 8 bases and 4 bases, in that order; junction bases with no gene match: 0. The CDR3 covers 11 residues. The CDR3 sequence: CAIGQGETQYF. As DNA, the CDR3 is TGTGCCATCGGACAGGGAGAGACCCAGTACTTC.

The chain has TRBV7-9 and TRBJ2-7; maybe TRBD1 (5 bases). Germline V gene data show CDR1 as SEHNR and CDR2 as FQNEAQ (reference sequence). V was pared by 6 bases and J by 3 bases, with 18 bases between. This CDR3 region has 15 residues. The CDR3 DNA reads as TGTGCCAGCAGTCATGACAGTCTCTACAACTACGAGCAGTACTTC. Residues: CASSHDSLYNYEQYF.

This clone has just one count. This sequence joins TRBV5-1 and TRBJ2-7; possible D gene TRBD2, 5 bases. The V end was cut by 3 bases, the J end by 1 base, with 23 bases between. In germline, CDR1 is SGHRS, CDR2 YFSETQ. This CDR3 comprises 18 residues. The CDR3 spells CASSSGLRGVSESYEQYF. The CDR3 coding sequence is TGCGCCAGCAGCTCCGGACTGCGTGGGGTTTCGGAGTCCTACGAGCAGTACTTC.

This chain connects TRBV7-8 to TRBJ2-7; 7 nucleotides line up with TRBD1. After removal of 6 bases from V and 3 bases from J, the junction contained 8 bases not matched to a gene. The CDR3 is made up of 14 amino acids. The germline gives CDR1 SGHVS, CDR2 FQNEAQ. The DNA for the CDR3 is TGTGCCAGCAGTCTCTCGACAGGGATCTACGAGCAGTACTTC. Protein sequence: CASSLSTGIYEQYF. Full variable domain (rest looked up from reference TRBV7-8 and TRBJ2-7): GAGVSQSPRYKVAKRGQDVALRCDPISGHVSLFWYQQALGQGPEFLTYFQNEAQLDKSGLPSDRFFAERPEGSVSTLKIQRTQQEDSAVYLCASSLSTGIYEQYFGPGTRLTVT.

This clone was detected ten times or more. This rearrangement joins TRBV5-1 to TRBJ2-7; 10 bases are shared with TRBD1. Germline V gene sequence: CDR1 SGHRS, CDR2 YFSETQ. J gave up 2 bases and V 4 bases, and 9 bases lay outside the gene matches. The CDR3 sequence is 16 residues long. CDR3 DNA: TGCGCCAGCAGCCCGGGACAGGGGACGGGCACCTACGAGCAGTACTTC. It yields the protein CASSPGQGTGTYEQYF.

This clone was seen a handful of times. The gene calls are TRBV5-1 and TRBJ2-1; D gene uncertain. Germline V gene data show CDR1 as SGHRS and CDR2 as YFSETQ. The CDR3 has 13 amino acids. Trimming removed 5 bases at V and 4 bases at J, with 10 bases between. The CDR3 coding sequence is TGCGCCAGCAGTAGCCCGGAGTACAATGAGCAGTTCTTC. Translation gives CASSSPEYNEQFF.

This clone has only one observation. The V call is TRBV5-6, the J call TRBJ1-2; TRBD1 agrees at 8 bases. In germline, CDR1 is SGHDT, CDR2 YYEEEE. CDR3 length: 15 amino acids. V was clipped by 4 bases and J by 8 bases; unmatched bases: 13. Written as DNA, the CDR3 is TGTGCCAGCAGCCCCGGACAGGGTGCTATGGTCGGCTACACCTTC. Its translation is CASSPGQGAMVGYTF. The variable domain in full, completed from reference TRBV5-6 and TRBJ1-2, reads DAGVTQSPTHLIKTRGQQVTLRCSPKSGHDTVSWYQQALGQGPQFIFQYYEEEERQRGNFPDRFSGHQFPNYSSELNVNALLLGDSALYLCASSPGQGAMVGYTFGSGTRLTVV.

This clone was seen just once. This sequence joins TRBV6-5 and TRBJ2-7; 8 nucleotides agree with TRBD2. The V gene end was trimmed by 6 bases and the J gene end by 0 bases; junction bases not matched to a gene: 7. CDR3 length equals 15 residues. The germline V gene has CDR1 MNHEY and CDR2 SVGAGI. The CDR3 sequence is CASRRLAGSSYEQYF. In nucleotides, the CDR3 is TGTGCCAGCAGGAGGCTAGCGGGCAGCTCCTACGAGCAGTACTTC.

V and J are TRBV6-1 and TRBJ1-1; D gene uncertain. Trimming cost V 1 base and J 5 bases, with 14 bases left between them. The CDR3 has 15 amino acids. The germline V gene encodes CDR1 MNHNS and CDR2 SASEGT. For the CDR3, the DNA is TGTGCCAGCAGTGAAGTAATGGTTTGGGGTACTGAAGCTTTCTTT. This translates into CASSEVMVWGTEAFF.

This clone was found a few times. The rearrangement uses TRBV10-3 and TRBJ2-4; TRBD2 matches 10 bases. The CDR3 contains 20 residues. Germline V gene data show CDR1 as ENHRY and CDR2 as SYGVKD. V dropped 3 bases and J dropped 1; count of bases not matched to a gene: 15. The CDR3 DNA sequence: TGTGCCATCAGTGACTTCGGGGGCTCAGGTAGCGGGGGGGCCAAAAACATTCAGTACTTC. Translating it yields CAISDFGGSGSGGAKNIQYF.

The J gene is TRBJ1-5, the V gene TRBV10-3; perhaps TRBD1 as D (5 bases). V lost 0 bases and J 3 bases, leaving 9 bases between the germline ends. This CDR3 is 15 amino acids long. Looked up from germline, CDR1 is ENHRY and CDR2 is SYGVKD. This chain's CDR3 is CAISESLRDNQPQHF. The CDR3 DNA reads TGTGCCATCAGTGAGTCGCTCAGGGACAATCAGCCCCAGCATTTT.

The V and J genes are TRBV28 and TRBJ1-2; D is unresolved. The CDR3 consists of 18 residues. Trimming took 3 bases from V and 0 from J, leaving 20 bases between them. Germline V gene data show CDR1 as MDHEN and CDR2 as SYDVKM. The CDR3, as DNA: TGTGCCAGCAGTTTCCCCGGTGGAGTCTTTGACTCTAACTATGGCTACACCTTC. Its protein product is CASSFPGGVFDSNYGYTF.

Only a few counts were recorded for this clone. The V gene is TRBV12-5, the J gene TRBJ2-5; D is uncertain. Germline loops: CDR1 LGHNT, CDR2 FRNRAP. The CDR3 is 15 amino acids. Between the trimmed V and J ends, which lost 7 bases and 2 bases, there was a span of 17 bases. The CDR3 loop reads CASANMGNPQETQYF. The CDR3, as DNA: TGTGCTAGTGCCAACATGGGGAACCCTCAAGAGACCCAGTACTTC.

V gene TRBV6-1 combines with J gene TRBJ2-3; D is unresolved. This CDR3 has 14 residues. Trimming shortened V by 4 bases and J by 0 bases, and 8 bases separated the two germline ends. Germline-derived CDR1 and CDR2 are MNHNS and SASEGT. In nucleotides, the CDR3 is TGTGCCAGCAGTGGTTCCAGGAGCACAGATACGCAGTATTTT. It translates to CASSGSRSTDTQYF.

As regards this clone: Other DNA sequences of this sample code for an identical CDR3. V gene TRBV2 combines with J gene TRBJ2-2; no clear D gene. The germline V gene encodes CDR1 SNHLY and CDR2 FYNNEI. The CDR3 has 13 amino acids. V was trimmed by 4 bases and J by 5 bases, leaving 8 bases between them. The DNA of the CDR3 is TGTGCCAGCAGTGGCGAGGCTACCGGGGAGCTGTTTTTT. It translates to CASSGEATGELFF.

V usage is TRBV6-1 and J usage is TRBJ1-3, with no clear D. The V end was cut by 4 bases, the J end by 0 bases, with 22 bases between. Germline CDR1 reads MNHNS; CDR2 reads SASEGT. The length of the CDR3 is 19 residues. This chain's CDR3 is CASSATHILRHGSGNTIYF. CDR3 nucleotides: TGTGCCAGCAGTGCCACTCACATCTTAAGACACGGCTCTGGAAACACCATATATTTT.

The V call is TRBV7-9, the J call TRBJ1-1; maybe TRBD1 (5 bases). V gave up 6 bases and J gave up 6 bases, with 8 bases separating them. The germline V gene has CDR1 SEHNR and CDR2 FQNEAQ (reference sequence). The CDR3 sequence is 11 residues long. The CDR3 loop reads CASSRQSEAFF. CDR3 DNA sequence: TGTGCCAGCAGTCGACAGTCTGAAGCTTTCTTT.

V and J are TRBV4-1 and TRBJ2-7; 7 positions match TRBD2. V lost 0 bases, J lost 3 bases, and 8 bases stayed unmatched. From germline, CDR1 is MGHRA and CDR2 YSYEKL. The CDR3 totals 16 residues. The CDR3 spells CASSQEGSGALYEQYF. CDR3 DNA sequence: TGCGCCAGCAGCCAAGAAGGAAGCGGGGCCCTCTACGAGCAGTACTTC.

V is TRBV10-3 and J is TRBJ1-4, with no clear D. V lost 8 bases and J 4 bases, leaving 8 bases between the germline ends. The CDR3 is made up of 12 amino acids. The germline gives CDR1 ENHRY, CDR2 SYGVKD. DNA for the CDR3: TGTGCCATCGGTGCTGGTAATGAAAAACTGTTTTTT. Amino acid sequence: CAIGAGNEKLFF.

CDR3 amino acids: CAWSVYGREGTF. The CDR3 coding sequence is TGTGCCTGGAGTGTATATGGCAGGGAAGGCACCTTC. This rearrangement joins TRBV30 to TRBJ1-2; D may be TRBD1 (5 bases). This CDR3 has 12 amino acids. Trimming removed 0 bases from V and 13 bases from J, with 15 bases in between. Germline CDR1 and CDR2: GTSNPN and SVGIG (reference sequence).

This sequence joins TRBV10-2 and TRBJ1-2; maybe TRBD1 (6 bases). Trimming cost V 0 bases and J 7 bases, with 12 bases left between them. CDR1 is WSHSY and CDR2 is SAAADI in the germline V gene. This CDR3 comprises 14 residues. The DNA of the CDR3 is TGCGCCAGCAGTGAGTCGATAGGGGGGTTTGGCTACACCTTC. The encoded protein is CASSESIGGFGYTF.